The T cell receptor beta chain described here comes from a study of cytomegalovirus exposure and HLA in healthy donors. The study, taken as a whole, reports: Highly shared variants forming one cluster were likely a sequencing artifact.

60 Vbeta and 13 Jbeta primers were used in PCR. This table comes from immunoSEQ multiplex PCR, and its TCRdb copy is limited to in-frame clones, with some not included. The data hold about 160,000 clones, with around four fifths observed a single time. The CDR3 is 12 amino acids. V lost 1 base and J 2 bases, leaving 5 bases between the germline ends. Germline lookup yields CDR1 GTSNPN and CDR2 SVGIG (reference sequence). Notes on this clone: As yet, its antigen is unknown. At the DNA level, this CDR3 is encoded by other sequences in the same sample as well.

The material sequenced was PBMCs. The receptor comes from a woman between 18 and 29 years old in good health and CMV-seronegative. The chain couples TRBV30 to TRBJ1-2; no firm D call. CDR3 sequence reads: CAWSAGNYGYTF. The CDR3 DNA is TGTGCCTGGAGTGCGGGGAACTATGGCTACACCTTC. The entire variable domain, with the rest obtained from reference TRBV30 and TRBJ1-2, is as follows: SQTIHQWPATLVQPVGSPLSLECTVEGTSNPNLYWYRQAAGRGLQLLFYSVGIGQISSEVPQNLSASRPQDRQFILSSKKLLLSDSGFYLCAWSAGNYGYTFGSGTRLTVV.